The 24 T cell receptor beta chains listed next were all sequenced from one sample in a study of T cells in Graves' hyperthyroidism and ophthalmopathy. TCR beta CDR3 regions were amplified from RNA. Researchers ran a first-round RT-PCR on the TCR CDR3 using the HTBI primer set. TCRdb re-called the multiplex PCR reads through MiXCR, storing one row per CDR3 protein. There are roughly 560,000 distinct CDR3 sequences in the sample; roughly 14% occur only once, and around 4% lies in the top ten. Specimen: blood. These receptors all come from a woman aged 40 to 50 with Graves' ophthalmopathy.

This clonotype was picked up a small number of times. The gene calls are TRBV29-1 and TRBJ2-7; D call uncertain. The CDR3 is made up of 12 amino acids. V was pared by 5 bases and J by 0 bases, with 8 bases between. Germline V CDR1 and CDR2: SQVTM, ANQGSEA. The CDR3 reads CSVSFGSYEQYF. CDR3 sequence (DNA): TGCAGCGTTAGTTTCGGCTCCTACGAGCAGTACTTC.

This chain links TRBV20-1 with TRBJ1-1; D remains unclear. The CDR3 extends over 13 amino acids. Germline V gene sequence: CDR1 DFQATT, CDR2 SNEGSKA (reference sequence). V lost 2 bases and J 0 bases, leaving 7 bases between the germline ends. In DNA, the CDR3 is TGCAGTGCTAGAAGGAATTTGAACACTGAAGCTTTCTTT. Protein: CSARRNLNTEAFF.

This clonotype was observed a handful of times. A much larger clone sits a single nucleotide away, making a read error possible. This chain connects TRBV28 to TRBJ1-2; D unclear. This CDR3 has 13 residues. CDR1 MDHEN and CDR2 SYDVKM come from the germline V gene. CDR3 protein: CANSLGQLPGYTF. The DNA for the CDR3 is TGTGCCAACAGTTTAGGGCAGCTTCCCGGCTACACCTTC.

The chain combines TRBV7-2 with TRBJ2-5; D is possibly TRBD1 or TRBD2 (5 bases each). This CDR3 spans 14 amino acids. Germline V gene sequence: CDR1 SGHTA, CDR2 FQGNSA. V was pared by 2 bases and J by 5 bases, with 12 bases between. CDR3 bases: TGTGCCAGCAGCTTACAGGGAGATGGGGAGACCCAGTACTTC. This translates into CASSLQGDGETQYF. The full variable domain, with the rest looked up from reference TRBV7-2 and TRBJ2-5, is GAGVSQSPSNKVTEKGKDVELRCDPISGHTALYWYRQSLGQGLEFLIYFQGNSAPDKSGLPSDRFSAERTGGSVSTLTIQRTQQEDSAVYLCASSLQGDGETQYFGPGTRLLVL.

This clonotype was observed a handful of times. V gene TRBV19 combines with J gene TRBJ2-7; D tentatively fits TRBD1 or TRBD2 (6 bases each). The CDR3 is 14 residues long. CDR1 is LNHDA and CDR2 is SQIVND in the germline V gene (reference sequence). The germline V and J ends were trimmed by 8 bases and 0 bases, with 14 bases remaining between them. The CDR3 coding sequence is TGTGCCAGTGCCGGGGGCCTCAGCTCCTACGAGCAGTACTTC. Translated: CASAGGLSSYEQYF.

This clonotype was observed a handful of times. The chain recombines TRBV6-1 with TRBJ2-7; 8 nucleotides align to TRBD2. The V gene end was trimmed by 6 bases and the J gene end by 1 base; junction bases not matched to a gene: 8. The CDR3 loop spans 15 amino acids. Germline V gives CDR1 MNHNS, CDR2 SASEGT. CDR3 residues: CASRPVAGRSYEQYF. The DNA for the CDR3 is TGTGCCAGCAGACCCGTAGCGGGGAGGTCCTACGAGCAGTACTTC.

The genes are TRBV20-1 and TRBJ2-7; a possible D gene is TRBD1 (6 bases). CDR1 DFQATT and CDR2 SNEGSKA come from the germline V gene (reference sequence). Trimming left V 4 bases short and J 7 bases short, with 20 bases between. CDR3 size: 14 residues. The CDR3 nucleotides read TGCAGTGCTACTTTACTCGGCTTAGGGGGTGAGCAGTACTTC. Amino acids: CSATLLGLGGEQYF.

At least ten counts were recorded for this clonotype. The V and J genes are TRBV7-2 and TRBJ2-3, with D maybe TRBD2 (6 bases). Germline V gene lookup returns CDR1 SGHTA and CDR2 FQGNSA. V lost 8 bases to trimming and J lost 0 bases, with 6 bases between them. The CDR3 runs to 12 residues. The CDR3 nucleotides read TGTGCCAGCGGGGGGAGCACAGATACGCAGTATTTT. It encodes CASGGSTDTQYF.

This clonotype has ten or more counts. The chain is built from TRBV6-1 and TRBJ1-5; D is ambiguous. The CDR3 covers 15 residues. Germline loops: CDR1 MNHNS, CDR2 SASEGT. The germline V and J ends were trimmed by 7 bases and 2 bases, with 15 bases remaining between them. In DNA, the CDR3 is TGTGCCAGCAACCCATTCGCTGGGGGCAATCAGCCCCAGCATTTT. It encodes CASNPFAGGNQPQHF.

There are a few counts of this clonotype. The V call is TRBV13, the J call TRBJ1-3; the match to TRBD1 covers 7 bases. This CDR3 comprises 15 residues. V shed 4 bases, J shed 4 bases, and the junction held 7 bases outside the gene matches. Germline values: CDR1 PRHDT, CDR2 FYEKMQ (reference sequence). CDR3 nucleotides: TGTGCCAGCAGCTCTGGGCCGGGACAGGGAAACACCATATATTTT. It codes for CASSSGPGQGNTIYF.

This clonotype was detected many times. The gene calls are TRBV12-3 or TRBV12-4 and TRBJ1-3; TRBD1 is a possible D gene (5 bases). There are 16 residues in the CDR3. Trimming cost V 6 bases and J 0 bases, with 15 bases left between them. The CDR3, as DNA: TGTGCCAGCAGAACGGGACCCAGAGACTCTGGAAACACCATATATTTT. It is translated as CASRTGPRDSGNTIYF.

A few counts support this clonotype. J is TRBJ1-3 and V is TRBV18; D gene unclear. CDR1 KGHSH and CDR2 LQKENI come from the germline V gene. Trimming took off 6 bases at V and 8 bases at J, with 14 bases between the two ends. The CDR3 is 13 residues long. CDR3 sequence reads: CASSPSRSDTIYF. CDR3 sequence (DNA): TGTGCCAGCTCCCCGAGCCGGTCGGACACCATATATTTT.

Many counts were recorded for this clonotype. V is TRBV29-1 and J is TRBJ1-1; the match to TRBD1 covers 10 bases. Germline lookup yields CDR1 SQVTM and CDR2 ANQGSEA. J gave up 1 base and V 6 bases, and 8 bases lay outside the gene matches. This CDR3 spans 15 amino acids. The chain's CDR3 is CSVQTGDRGNTEAFF. CDR3 DNA: TGCAGCGTCCAAACCGGGGACAGGGGGAACACTGAAGCTTTCTTT.

This clonotype has ten or more counts. The rearrangement joins TRBV12-3 or TRBV12-4 to TRBJ2-7, with 13 nucleotides matching TRBD2. With 4 bases clipped from V and 7 bases from J, the junction kept 7 bases outside the gene matches. The CDR3 runs 15 residues. The CDR3 is CASSSGLAGVNEQYF. CDR3 DNA: TGTGCCAGCAGTTCCGGACTAGCGGGAGTGAATGAGCAGTACTTC.

This clonotype was recorded at least ten times. The chain has TRBV20-1 and TRBJ1-6; D may be TRBD1 (5 bases). Trimming cost V 5 bases and J 9 bases, with 14 bases left between them. Germline V gene lookup returns CDR1 DFQATT and CDR2 SNEGSKA (reference sequence). The CDR3 runs 13 residues. This CDR3 reads CSAPGTAGSPLHF. CDR3 nucleotide sequence: TGCAGTGCTCCTGGGACTGCTGGTTCACCCCTCCACTTT.

This clonotype was counted ten times or more. This sequence joins TRBV12-3 or TRBV12-4 and TRBJ2-6; D unclear. The CDR3 is 14 residues long. Deletions cut 5 bases from V and 2 bases from J, with 7 bases between. The DNA of the CDR3 is TGTGCCAGCAGTACCGATACTGGGGCCAACGTCCTGACTTTC. This translates into CASSTDTGANVLTF.

The J gene is TRBJ1-2, the V gene TRBV29-1, with TRBD1 matching 9 bases. The CDR3 contains 16 residues. CDR1 is SQVTM and CDR2 is ANQGSEA in the germline V gene. V gave up 4 bases and J gave up 1 base; unmatched junction bases: 10. The CDR3 DNA reads TGCAGCGTTGTGGGTGGGGGACAGGGCGATAACTATGGCTACACCTTC. Protein: CSVVGGGQGDNYGYTF.

The rearrangement uses TRBV12-3 or TRBV12-4 and TRBJ1-1; D possibly corresponds to TRBD1 (6 bases). This CDR3 has 17 amino acids. V gave up 3 bases and J gave up 0 bases, with 17 bases separating them. This CDR3 is CASSLSRGPSVNTEAFF. DNA for the CDR3: TGTGCCAGCAGTTTGAGCAGGGGACCGTCGGTGAACACTGAAGCTTTCTTT.

This clonotype was observed at least ten times. The chain's CDR3 is CASSIRDRGSYGYTF. In DNA form, the CDR3 reads TGTGCCAGTAGTATAAGGGACAGGGGGTCCTATGGCTACACCTTC. The chain is built from TRBV19 and TRBJ1-2, with 11 bases matching TRBD1. The germline gives CDR1 LNHDA, CDR2 SQIVND (reference sequence). The CDR3 consists of 15 residues. V shed 2 bases, J shed 4 bases, and the junction held 3 bases outside the gene matches.

This clonotype occurred many times. J is TRBJ2-7 and V is TRBV7-8; maybe TRBD2 (6 bases). Germline V CDR1 and CDR2: SGHVS, FQNEAQ. The V end was cut by 5 bases, the J end by 3 bases, with 14 bases between. This CDR3 contains 14 residues. CDR3 protein: CASSRRDFHYEQYF. The CDR3 DNA reads as TGTGCCAGCAGCCGTAGGGACTTCCACTACGAGCAGTACTTC.

This clonotype appeared many times. The CDR3 bases are TGCGCCAGCAGCTTGGACGGGGGGGCGCACTATGGCTACACCTTC. Translating gives CASSLDGGAHYGYTF. The V gene is TRBV5-1, the J gene TRBJ1-2; tentative D call: TRBD1 (6 bases). There are 15 residues in the CDR3. Germline values: CDR1 SGHRS, CDR2 YFSETQ. The V end was cut by 0 bases, the J end by 3 bases, with 12 bases between.

The table lists this clonotype with a few counts. This rearrangement joins TRBV12-3 or TRBV12-4 to TRBJ1-1, with D possibly matching TRBD1 (5 bases). CDR3 size: 14 residues. The ends were cut back, 3 bases at V and 2 bases at J, with 10 bases in the middle. CDR3 in DNA: TGTGCCAGCAGTTTCGGGGCAGCTAACACTGAAGCTTTCTTT. It encodes CASSFGAANTEAFF.

The chain links TRBV10-3 to TRBJ2-7, with 9 nucleotides matching TRBD1. Trimming removed 9 bases from V and 3 bases from J; junction bases left unmatched: 6. The CDR3 has 13 amino acids. The germline V gene encodes CDR1 ENHRY and CDR2 SYGVKD. CDR3 protein: CAITRDRDYEQYF. The CDR3 bases are TGTGCCATTACCCGGGACAGGGACTACGAGCAGTACTTC.

This clonotype came up many times. CDR3 in DNA: TGCAGTGCGTCTAGCGGATTCTCCTACGAGCAGTACTTC. Its protein product is CSASSGFSYEQYF. The rearrangement joins TRBV20-1 to TRBJ2-7, with TRBD2 identical over 7 bases. Per germline, CDR1 DFQATT and CDR2 SNEGSKA (reference sequence). The V and J ends lost 6 bases and 0 bases, in that order; junction bases with no gene match: 5. This CDR3 is 13 amino acids long.